These 25 T cell receptor beta chains came from one sample sequenced in a study of blood T cell repertoires in COVID-19. TCRdb's copy holds only in-frame clones and misses some; the assay was immunoSEQ multiplex PCR. The table lists around 140,000 clones, roughly 89% of them singletons. Sequencing was performed on peripheral blood. The receptors derive from a man between 50 and 59 years old with active or convalescent COVID-19.

The chain employs TRBV19 and TRBJ1-4; 8 bases align to TRBD1. The V gene end was trimmed by 3 bases and the J gene end by 0 bases; junction bases not matched to a gene: 3. There are 16 residues in the CDR3. Per germline, CDR1 LNHDA and CDR2 SQIVND (reference sequence). The CDR3 DNA is TGTGCCAGTAGTATGCAGGGGGCTGCAACTAATGAAAAACTGTTTTTT. This codes for CASSMQGAATNEKLFF. The full variable domain, completed using reference TRBV19 and TRBJ1-4, is DGGITQSPKYLFRKEGQNVTLSCEQNLNHDAMYWYRQDPGQGLRLIYYSQIVNDFQKGDIAEGYSVSREKKESFPLTVTSAQKNPTAFYLCASSMQGAATNEKLFFGSGTQLSVL.

A single count supports this clone. The chain links TRBV7-4 to TRBJ2-7; the match to TRBD1 covers 8 bases. The CDR3 covers 17 residues. With V trimmed by 7 bases and J by 7 bases, 21 bases remained unmatched. In germline, CDR1 is SGHVT, CDR2 SQSDAQ. CDR3 DNA: TGTGCCAGCATCCATTGGATGGGGGGACAGGACTTTTGTGAGCAGTACTTC. Translation: CASIHWMGGQDFCEQYF.

The rearrangement joins TRBV5-1 to TRBJ2-1, with 8 bases aligning to TRBD2. Germline values: CDR1 SGHRS, CDR2 YFSETQ. Trimming cost V 8 bases and J 5 bases; bases outside gene matches: 12. This CDR3 region has 15 residues. The CDR3 here is CASPPSGSKNNEQFF. In DNA form, the CDR3 reads TGCGCCAGTCCACCGAGCGGGAGTAAGAACAATGAGCAGTTCTTC.

The chain recombines TRBV19 with TRBJ2-2, with 12 bases aligning to TRBD2. CDR1 is LNHDA, CDR2 SQIVND, per germline (reference sequence). CDR3 size: 14 residues. With V trimmed by 10 bases and J by 7 bases, 7 bases remained unmatched. In DNA, the CDR3 is TGTGCCACCACTAGCGGGAGGAGCATCGGGGAGCTGTTTTTT. It yields the protein CATTSGRSIGELFF.

The chain joins TRBV10-2 to TRBJ1-5; tentatively, D is TRBD1 (5 bases). Trimming removed 3 bases from V and 6 bases from J, with 12 bases in between. Germline CDR1 and CDR2: WSHSY and SAAADI. The CDR3 has 14 amino acids. The CDR3 is CASSERGEGQPQHF. The CDR3 coding sequence is TGCGCCAGCAGTGAAAGAGGGGAGGGTCAGCCCCAGCATTTT.

The chain has TRBV30 and TRBJ1-2; tentatively, D is TRBD1 (6 bases). The CDR3 has 14 amino acids. Per the germline V gene, CDR1 is GTSNPN and CDR2 is SVGIG (reference sequence). V lost 2 bases and J 3 bases, leaving 13 bases between the germline ends. CDR3 DNA sequence: TGTGCCTGGAGTAATGGGGGCGATGACTATGGCTACACCTTC. This encodes CAWSNGGDDYGYTF.

This sequence joins TRBV19 and TRBJ1-6, with a weak D call TRBD1 (5 bases). Germline-derived CDR1 and CDR2 are LNHDA and SQIVND (reference sequence). This CDR3 is 16 amino acids long. V lost 5 bases, J lost 7 bases, and 18 bases lay in between. In nucleotides, the CDR3 is TGTGCCAGTAGTTCAAATAAGGACATTCCAAATTCACCCCTCCACTTT. Protein: CASSSNKDIPNSPLHF.

V usage is TRBV2 and J usage is TRBJ2-1, with TRBD2 identical over 7 bases. Per the germline V gene, CDR1 is SNHLY and CDR2 is FYNNEI. The CDR3 runs 15 residues. Trimming cost V 6 bases and J 3 bases; bases outside gene matches: 8. The CDR3: CASRLGERGYNEQFF. The CDR3 DNA sequence: TGTGCCAGCAGGCTTGGGGAGCGGGGCTACAATGAGCAGTTCTTC.

The chain links TRBV11-1 to TRBJ2-1, with D possibly being TRBD2 (6 bases). In germline, CDR1 is SGHAT, CDR2 FQDESV (reference sequence). CDR3 length equals 19 residues. Trimming stripped 0 bases from V and 1 base from J, with 19 bases between. The CDR3 loop reads CASSLAGGGTPISYNEQFF. The CDR3 nucleotides are TGTGCCAGCAGCTTAGCGGGCGGCGGGACCCCTATTTCCTACAATGAGCAGTTCTTC.

V gene TRBV11-3 combines with J gene TRBJ2-5; TRBD2 aligns across 7 bases. The CDR3 length is 14 residues. From germline, CDR1 is SGHNT and CDR2 YENEEA. V lost 5 bases and J lost 5; bases outside the gene matches: 8. The CDR3 DNA reads as TGTGCCAGCAGCCAAAGGACTAGATCGGAGACCCAGTACTTC. Protein sequence: CASSQRTRSETQYF.

V and J are TRBV13 and TRBJ2-3; no clear D gene. V was pared by 4 bases and J by 2 bases, with 7 bases between. Germline V gene sequence: CDR1 PRHDT, CDR2 FYEKMQ (reference sequence). CDR3 length: 13 residues. CDR3 sequence: CASSSRNTDTQYF. Written as DNA, the CDR3 is TGTGCCAGCAGCTCCCGTAACACAGATACGCAGTATTTT.

The chain is built from TRBV2 and TRBJ2-5, with D tentatively TRBD2 (5 bases). Germline CDR1 SNHLY, CDR2 FYNNEI. Deletions cut 6 bases from V and 4 bases from J, with 18 bases between. This CDR3 spans 15 amino acids. In nucleotides, the CDR3 is TGTGCCAGCAGCGAGAACGGGCGGGCGGTAGAGACCCAGTACTTC. Its protein is CASSENGRAVETQYF.

This clone was seen only once. This sequence joins TRBV2 and TRBJ2-2; D gene unclear. There are 14 residues in the CDR3. Deletions cut 6 bases from V and 1 base from J, with 9 bases between. Per the germline V gene, CDR1 is SNHLY and CDR2 is FYNNEI. CDR3 in amino acids: CASSYSLNTGELFF. Written as DNA, the CDR3 is TGTGCCAGCAGCTACAGTTTGAACACCGGGGAGCTGTTTTTT.

V gene TRBV3-1 (or the pseudogene TRBV3-2) combines with J gene TRBJ2-3, with D perhaps matching TRBD2 (5 bases). This CDR3 spans 15 amino acids. V was trimmed by 3 bases and J by 2 bases, leaving 12 bases between them. Germline V gene lookup returns CDR1 LGHDT and CDR2 YNNKEL (reference sequence). The CDR3 sequence is CASSHQTTSTDTQYF. The CDR3 nucleotides read TGTGCCAGCAGCCACCAGACTACCTCCACAGATACGCAGTATTTT.

The chain employs TRBV11-2 and TRBJ2-7; D might be TRBD1 (5 bases). CDR3 length: 15 amino acids. Trimming removed 4 bases from V and 2 bases from J, with 15 bases in between. CDR1 and CDR2 (germline): SGHAT, FQNNGV. The CDR3: CASSSTSTGTYEQYF. CDR3 in DNA: TGTGCCAGCAGCTCGACAAGTACAGGAACCTACGAGCAGTACTTC.

The chain couples TRBV4-2 to TRBJ2-3, with TRBD2 matching over 9 bases. J was trimmed by 4 bases and V by 0 bases; bases with no gene match: 11. This CDR3 contains 18 residues. The germline CDR1 and CDR2 sequences are LGHNA and YNFKEQ. The CDR3 nucleotides are TGTGCCAGCAGCCAAGATAGTGGGGGCGGGAGGGCCCCAGATACGCAGTATTTT. Protein sequence: CASSQDSGGGRAPDTQYF.

The rearrangement joins TRBV14 to TRBJ1-2; possibly TRBD1 for D (5 bases). V was clipped by 5 bases and J by 3 bases, with 13 bases between them. This CDR3 has 14 amino acids. CDR1 SGHDN and CDR2 FVKESK come from the germline V gene. CDR3 DNA: TGTGCCAGCAGCACGATCGACAGATACTATGGCTACACCTTC. Translation: CASSTIDRYYGYTF.

This clone occurred a few times. The chain has TRBV5-1 and TRBJ1-6; no clear D. Trimming cost V 3 bases and J 9 bases, with 19 bases left between them. The CDR3 sequence is 16 residues long. The V gene's germline CDR1 is SGHRS and CDR2 YFSETQ. DNA of the CDR3: TGCGCCAGCAGCTCGTACCTTAGTAGTTCTAGTTCACCCCTCCACTTT. It specifies CASSSYLSSSSSPLHF.

This chain joins TRBV5-8 and TRBJ2-5, with 7 bases identical to TRBD2. This CDR3 spans 15 amino acids. Trimming took 6 bases from V and 5 from J; bases not matched to a gene: 13. In germline, CDR1 is SGHTS, CDR2 YDEGEE. Here the CDR3 reads CASNPTGGLRETQYF. CDR3 bases: TGTGCCAGCAACCCTACGGGGGGTTTACGGGAGACCCAGTACTTC.

V and J are TRBV18 and TRBJ1-1; TRBD1 aligns across 8 bases. V lost 5 bases to trimming and J lost 5 bases; unmatched junction nucleotides: 4. CDR1 is KGHSH and CDR2 is LQKENI in the germline V gene. The CDR3 runs 13 residues. This CDR3 reads CASSLDRVTEAFF. The CDR3 DNA sequence: TGTGCCAGCTCATTGGACAGGGTGACTGAAGCTTTCTTT.

This clone was recorded only once. This chain connects TRBV6-5 to TRBJ1-5, with D possibly matching TRBD1 (6 bases). Trimming shortened V by 10 bases and J by 4 bases, and 17 bases separated the two germline ends. This CDR3 has 14 amino acids. Per germline, CDR1 MNHEY and CDR2 SVGAGI. This chain's CDR3 is CAIGLGGPNQPQHF. In DNA form, the CDR3 reads TGTGCCATCGGACTGGGGGGGCCGAATCAGCCCCAGCATTTT.

This clone turned up a few times. This chain connects TRBV4-1 to TRBJ1-2, with a possible D match to TRBD1 (6 bases). Trimming left V 5 bases short and J 4 bases short, with 11 bases between. The CDR3 runs to 13 residues. Per the germline V gene, CDR1 is MGHRA and CDR2 is YSYEKL. The CDR3 loop is CASSWTEFYGYTF. The CDR3 DNA reads as TGCGCCAGCAGCTGGACAGAGTTCTATGGCTACACCTTC.

This chain connects TRBV7-2 to TRBJ2-1; a possible D gene is TRBD1 (5 bases). The V and J ends lost 7 bases and 0 bases respectively, with 16 bases between them. CDR3 size: 16 residues. The germline V gene has CDR1 SGHTA and CDR2 FQGNSA. In nucleotides, the CDR3 is TGTGCCAGCACCCCCGCAGGGAAAAGCTCCTACAATGAGCAGTTCTTC. Translation gives CASTPAGKSSYNEQFF.

V gene TRBV5-4 combines with J gene TRBJ1-1; weak D call: TRBD1 (6 bases). Germline-derived CDR1 and CDR2 are SGHNT and YYREEE (reference sequence). Trimming pared 2 bases from V and 4 bases from J, leaving 12 bases between. The CDR3 covers 14 residues. DNA of the CDR3: TGTGCCAGCAGCTTTGGGGGCCGAGGCACTGAAGCTTTCTTT. This translates into CASSFGGRGTEAFF.

V and J are TRBV4-1 and TRBJ2-2, with D possibly being TRBD1 (6 bases). With 3 bases removed from V and 4 bases from J, the gap between germline ends came to 9 bases. Germline V gives CDR1 MGHRA, CDR2 YSYEKL. The CDR3 contains 14 residues. DNA for the CDR3: TGCGCCAGCAGCCACAACAGGGCCACCGGGGAGCTGTTTTTT. Its translation: CASSHNRATGELFF.